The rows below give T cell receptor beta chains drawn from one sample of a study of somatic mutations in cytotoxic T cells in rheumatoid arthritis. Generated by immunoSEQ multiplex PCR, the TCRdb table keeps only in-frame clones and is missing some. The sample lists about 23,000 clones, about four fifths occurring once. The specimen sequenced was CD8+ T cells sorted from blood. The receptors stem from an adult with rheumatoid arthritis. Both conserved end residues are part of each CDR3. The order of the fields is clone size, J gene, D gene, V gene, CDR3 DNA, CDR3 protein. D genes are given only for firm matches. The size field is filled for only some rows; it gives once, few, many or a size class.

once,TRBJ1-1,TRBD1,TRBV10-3,TGTGCCATCAGGGACAGGGGAAACACTGAAGCTTTCTTT,CAIRDRGNTEAFF
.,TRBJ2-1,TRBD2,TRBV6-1,TGTGCCAGCAGTGAAGCGCTCCTGGCGGGGGGGCCGGATGAGCAGTTCTTC,CASSEALLAGGPDEQFF
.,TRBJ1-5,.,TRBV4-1,TGCGCCAGCAGCCAAGATATGGGGTACAATCAGCCCCAGCATTTT,CASSQDMGYNQPQHF
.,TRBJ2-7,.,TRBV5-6,TGTGCCAGCAGCTTTGGGGTCATTTCCTACGAGCAGTACTTC,CASSFGVISYEQYF
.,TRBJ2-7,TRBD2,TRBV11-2,TGTGCCAGCAGCCAATCTAGCGGGGCCTACGAGCAGTACTTC,CASSQSSGAYEQYF
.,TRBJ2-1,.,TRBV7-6,TGTGCCAGCAGCTTAGGAGGGGGGGAAGGGAATGAGCAGTTCTTC,CASSLGGGEGNEQFF
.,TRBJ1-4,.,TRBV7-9,TGTGCCAGCAGCTTTTCGCCCGGGACGGTCAATGAAAAACTGTTTTTT,CASSFSPGTVNEKLFF
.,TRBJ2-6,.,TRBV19,TGTGCCAGTAGTATCGGGTTGGGCCAAGACTCTGGGGCCAACGTCCTGACTTTC,CASSIGLGQDSGANVLTF
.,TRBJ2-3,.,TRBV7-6,TGTGCCAGCAGCTTAGTATCTAGCACCGATACGCAGTATTTT,CASSLVSSTDTQYF
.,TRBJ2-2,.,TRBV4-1,TGCGCCAGCAGCCAACCCCAGGGCTCCACCGGGGAGCTGTTTTTT,CASSQPQGSTGELFF
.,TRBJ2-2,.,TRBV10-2,TGCGCCAGCGGACTAAAGACGGGGGAGCTGTTTTTT,CASGLKTGELFF
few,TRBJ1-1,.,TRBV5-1,TGCGCCAGCAGCTTCTCCAGCGAGCGGGGAGAAGCTTTCTTT,CASSFSSERGEAFF
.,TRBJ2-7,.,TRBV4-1,TGCGCCAGCAGCCCCACGGTGTCCTACGAGCAGTACTTC,CASSPTVSYEQYF
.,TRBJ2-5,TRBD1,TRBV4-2,TGTGCCAGCAGCCCCCGGACAGGGGAAGTGGGGCTCCAAGAGACCCAGTACTTC,CASSPRTGEVGLQETQYF
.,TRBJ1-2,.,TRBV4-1,TGCGCCAGCAGCCAAGAAGTTGCGACCTATGGCTACACCTTC,CASSQEVATYGYTF
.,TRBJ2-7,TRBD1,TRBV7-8,TGTGCCAGCAGCCCCCGGGACAGGATCAACGAGCAGTACTTC,CASSPRDRINEQYF
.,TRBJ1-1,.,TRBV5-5,TGTGCCAGCAGCCACCCGAATATCTTACCCCACCCCGACACTGAAGCTTTCTTT,CASSHPNILPHPDTEAFF
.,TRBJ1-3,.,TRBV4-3,TGCGCCAGCAGCCAAGGGACACCTTCTGGAAACACCATATATTTT,CASSQGTPSGNTIYF
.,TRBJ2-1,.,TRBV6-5,TGTGCCAGCAGTTTTCCGGGCGGGGGCGCCGTGAGTGAGCAGTTCTTC,CASSFPGGGAVSEQFF
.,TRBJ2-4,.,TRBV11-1,TGTGCCAGCAGCTCTACCCAAGGAACCAAAAACATTCAGTACTTC,CASSSTQGTKNIQYF
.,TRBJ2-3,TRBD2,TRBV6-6,TGTGCCAGCAGTTATAGCGGGGGGGCAGATACGCAGTATTTT,CASSYSGGADTQYF
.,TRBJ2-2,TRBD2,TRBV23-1,TGCGCCAGCAGTCAGCTAGCGGGGGGTCCGGGCACCGGGGAGCTGTTTTTT,CASSQLAGGPGTGELFF
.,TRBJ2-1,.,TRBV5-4,TGTGCCAGCAGCTTCCTGGGGGCTAGCGGAGGGGATGAGCAGTTCTTC,CASSFLGASGGDEQFF
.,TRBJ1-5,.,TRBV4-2,TGTGCCAGCAGCCAGGATACAGGGACCCCTCAGCCCCAGCATTTT,CASSQDTGTPQPQHF
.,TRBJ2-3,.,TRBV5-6,TGTGCCAGCAGCTTGGGCGGCACAGATACGCAGTATTTT,CASSLGGTDTQYF
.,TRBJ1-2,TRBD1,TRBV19,TGTGCCAGTAGTGACCGCGGGACAGGGGACTATGGCTACACCTTC,CASSDRGTGDYGYTF
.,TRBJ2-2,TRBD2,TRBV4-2,TGTGCCAGCAGCCAATACCAACTAGCGGGGGAGAACACCGGGGAGCTGTTTTTT,CASSQYQLAGENTGELFF
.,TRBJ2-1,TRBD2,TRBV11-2,TGTGCCAGCAGCTTACTCGGCGGGGGGATCGGCTACAATGAGCAGTTCTTC,CASSLLGGGIGYNEQFF
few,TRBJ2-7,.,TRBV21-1,TGTGCCAGCAGCAACAGGCATGACGATTACGAGCAGTACTTC,CASSNRHDDYEQYF
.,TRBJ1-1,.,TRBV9,TGTGCCAGCAGCACCAACGACGGGGGGAACGCTGAAGCTTTCTTT,CASSTNDGGNAEAFF
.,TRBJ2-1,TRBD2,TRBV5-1,TGCGCCAGCAGCGTCGGACTAGCCTACAATGAGCAGTTCTTC,CASSVGLAYNEQFF
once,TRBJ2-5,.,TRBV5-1,TGCGCCAGCAGCTTGGAGGGGGGGCGCGTGGAGACCCAGTACTTC,CASSLEGGRVETQYF
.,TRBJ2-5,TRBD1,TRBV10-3,TGTGCCATCAGTGAGTCCCAGACAGGGGAAGAGACCCAGTACTTC,CAISESQTGEETQYF
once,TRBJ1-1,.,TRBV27,TGTGCCAGCAGGGTCGATGCGAACACTGAAGCTTTCTTT,CASRVDANTEAFF
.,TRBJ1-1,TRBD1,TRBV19,TGTGCCAGTAGAGGGTGGATTGAGGGGGCGCTCAGTGAAGCTTTCTTT,CASRGWIEGALSEAFF
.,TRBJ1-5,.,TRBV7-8,TGTGCCAGCAGCTCCGCCGGGAGCCCTTATAGCAATCAGCCCCAGCATTTT,CASSSAGSPYSNQPQHF
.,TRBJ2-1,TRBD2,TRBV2,TGTGCCAGACGACTAGCGGGGGGCGATTACAATGAGCAGTTCTTC,CARRLAGGDYNEQFF
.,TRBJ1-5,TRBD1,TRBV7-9,TGTGCCAGCAGCTTAGTTGCGACAGGGATCAATCAGCCCCAGCATTTT,CASSLVATGINQPQHF
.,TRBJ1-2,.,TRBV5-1,TGCGCCAGCAGCTTGGGGCGCGGGATCCGGGGCTACACCTTC,CASSLGRGIRGYTF
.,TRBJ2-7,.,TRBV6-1,TGTGCCAGCAGTGAAGGCGGGACCCCGATCTACGAGCAGTACTTC,CASSEGGTPIYEQYF
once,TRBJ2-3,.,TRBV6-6,TGTGCCAGCAGTTACAGTAGCGGAGATACGCAGTATTTT,CASSYSSGDTQYF
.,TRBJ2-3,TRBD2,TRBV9,TGTGCCTCAACGGGGGGGACTAGCTCGACAGATACGCAGTATTTT,CASTGGTSSTDTQYF
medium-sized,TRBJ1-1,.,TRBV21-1,TGTGCCAGCATCCAGAGGAACACTGAAGCTTTCTTT,CASIQRNTEAFF
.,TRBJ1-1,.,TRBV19,TGTGGGACCGGAGGTGGGAGCACTGAAGCTTTCTTT,CGTGGGSTEAFF
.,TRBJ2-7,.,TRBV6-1,TGTGCCAGCAGTCCGAGGGGGGCCTCCTACGAGCAGTACTTC,CASSPRGASYEQYF
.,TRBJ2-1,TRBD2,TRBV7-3,TGTGCCAGCAGCCGCACCGGGACTAGCGGGGGGGCCTTCAATGAGCAGTTCTTC,CASSRTGTSGGAFNEQFF
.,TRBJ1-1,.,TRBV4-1,TGCGCCAGCAGCCAAGCTGGTGAAGGTTTAAACACTGAAGCTTTCTTT,CASSQAGEGLNTEAFF
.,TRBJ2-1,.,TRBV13,TGTGCCAGCAGCTCCGAAACTCTCATCGACAATGAGCAGTTCTTC,CASSSETLIDNEQFF
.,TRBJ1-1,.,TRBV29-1,TGCAGCACCACTGAGGGGTCGAACACTGAAGCTTTCTTT,CSTTEGSNTEAFF
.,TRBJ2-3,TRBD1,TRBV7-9,TGTGCCAGCAGACCGACAGGGAAAGATACGCAGTATTTT,CASRPTGKDTQYF
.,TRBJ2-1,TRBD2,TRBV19,TGTGCCAGTAGGCACAGCGGGGCAGCATACAATGAGCAGTTCTTC,CASRHSGAAYNEQFF
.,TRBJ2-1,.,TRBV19,TGTGCCAGTAGTATTTCAGGATTAGGGCACAATGAGCAGTTCTTC,CASSISGLGHNEQFF
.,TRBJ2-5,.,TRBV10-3,TGTGCCATCAGTGATTCAGGGTCAGAGGCCCAGTACTTC,CAISDSGSEAQYF
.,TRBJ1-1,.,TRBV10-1,TGCGCCAGCAGTGAGTCGAAAGTCGCTGAAGCTTTCTTT,CASSESKVAEAFF
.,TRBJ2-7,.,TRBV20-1,TGCAGTGCTTTGAACGGTGAGCAGTACTTC,CSALNGEQYF
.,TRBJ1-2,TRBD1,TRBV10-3,TGTGCCATCAGTGAGGCTGGGACAGGGGGCGGGTATGGCTACACCTTC,CAISEAGTGGGYGYTF
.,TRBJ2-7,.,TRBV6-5,TGTGCCAGCAGTTACTCGCGCGAGCAGTACTTC,CASSYSREQYF